The 25 T cell receptor beta chains below all came from one sample that was sequenced in a study of beta chain features in type 1 diabetes. The whole isolated RNA underwent reverse transcription, so sequencing captured expressed TCRB transcripts. Sequencing used immunoSEQ multiplex PCR; TCRdb keeps in-frame clones, though not all of them. Among about 360,000 clones, over 9.5% were seen once, and the ten largest hold 0.017%. The sequenced sample was naive CD4+ T cells from blood. The receptor set was obtained from a man aged 18 to 30 in good health.

This clone was counted only a few times. V and J are TRBV7-3 and TRBJ2-3, with a possible D match to TRBD1 (5 bases). Trimming took off 4 bases at V and 5 bases at J, with 10 bases between the two ends. The CDR3 spans 13 residues. Looked up from germline, CDR1 is SGHTA and CDR2 is FQGTGA. The DNA of the CDR3 is TGTGCCAGCAGCTGGCAGGGCGAAGATACGCAGTATTTT. Amino acid sequence: CASSWQGEDTQYF.

The DNA for the CDR3 is TGTGCCAGCAGCGTAGACGAGGGCTGGGGAGTACAGCCCCAGCATTTT. It is translated as CASSVDEGWGVQPQHF. This sequence joins TRBV9 and TRBJ1-5, with no clear D. V was clipped by 0 bases and J by 7 bases, with 17 bases between them. The CDR3 has 16 amino acids. Germline V CDR1 and CDR2: SGDLS, YYNGEE.

This clone was seen a handful of times. The V call is TRBV30, the J call TRBJ1-2; no definite D call. Germline CDR1 and CDR2: GTSNPN and SVGIG (reference sequence). The CDR3 totals 12 residues. Trimming took off 5 bases at V and 7 bases at J, with 14 bases between the two ends. The CDR3 region is CAWHRGWGGYTF. CDR3 DNA: TGTGCCTGGCATCGGGGATGGGGTGGCTACACCTTC. Full variable domain (outside the CDR3, taken from reference TRBV30 and TRBJ1-2): SQTIHQWPATLVQPVGSPLSLECTVEGTSNPNLYWYRQAAGRGLQLLFYSVGIGQISSEVPQNLSASRPQDRQFILSSKKLLLSDSGFYLCAWHRGWGGYTFGSGTRLTVV.

About this clone itself: This CDR3 is also generated by other DNA sequences in the sample. The gene calls are TRBV7-2 and TRBJ1-2; D unclear. Trimming took 1 base from V and 4 from J, leaving 4 bases between them. The CDR3 covers 12 residues. Germline CDR1 reads SGHTA; CDR2 reads FQGNSA. The CDR3 protein is CASSLVSYGYTF. Here the CDR3 DNA reads TGTGCCAGCAGCTTAGTCTCCTATGGCTACACCTTC.

The V and J genes are TRBV7-2 and TRBJ2-7, with TRBD2 identical over 7 bases. The CDR3 covers 15 residues. Germline V gives CDR1 SGHTA, CDR2 FQGNSA. The V and J ends lost 7 bases and 3 bases, in that order; junction bases with no gene match: 12. CDR3 coding DNA: TGTGCCAGCACCCTCATCCCGAGCGGGGACTACGAGCAGTACTTC. It codes for CASTLIPSGDYEQYF. Full variable domain (outside the CDR3, taken from reference TRBV7-2 and TRBJ2-7): GAGVSQSPSNKVTEKGKDVELRCDPISGHTALYWYRQSLGQGLEFLIYFQGNSAPDKSGLPSDRFSAERTGGSVSTLTIQRTQQEDSAVYLCASTLIPSGDYEQYFGPGTRLTVT.

This clone was picked up a small number of times. This chain connects TRBV4-3 to TRBJ1-1; weak D call: TRBD1 (5 bases). CDR3 size: 14 residues. Per the germline V gene, CDR1 is LGHNA and CDR2 is YSLEER. The V end lost 2 bases, the J end lost 1 base, and 8 bases lay between the germline ends. The CDR3 protein is CASSQMTANTEAFF. CDR3 DNA sequence: TGCGCCAGCAGCCAAATGACAGCGAACACTGAAGCTTTCTTT.

There are a few counts of this clone. The chain combines TRBV9 with TRBJ2-7; 7 nucleotides line up with TRBD1. Germline loops: CDR1 SGDLS, CDR2 YYNGEE. CDR3 length equals 15 residues. J gave up 3 bases and V 4 bases, and 10 bases lay outside the gene matches. The CDR3 spells CASSPTGTARYEQYF. In nucleotides, the CDR3 is TGTGCCAGCAGCCCTACCGGGACAGCCCGCTACGAGCAGTACTTC.

Only a few counts were recorded for this clone. This chain uses TRBV6-5 with TRBJ2-1, with TRBD2 matching over 8 bases. The CDR3 spans 15 residues. The trim removed 0 bases at V and 8 bases at J, leaving 6 bases unmatched. Per the germline V gene, CDR1 is MNHEY and CDR2 is SVGAGI. The CDR3 coding sequence is TGTGCCAGCAGTTACTCTGTTAGCGGGAACCATGAGCAGTTCTTC. Translation: CASSYSVSGNHEQFF.

The chain has TRBV7-9 and TRBJ1-2; D perhaps matches TRBD1 (5 bases). Germline V CDR1 and CDR2: SEHNR, FQNEAQ (reference sequence). CDR3 length equals 14 residues. Trimming took 5 bases from V and 1 from J, leaving 11 bases between them. The CDR3 spells CASSRGGNNYGYTF. DNA of the CDR3: TGTGCCAGCAGCCGCGGGGGGAATAACTATGGCTACACCTTC.

The rearrangement joins TRBV7-2 to TRBJ2-1; 10 nucleotides agree with TRBD1. This CDR3 has 17 residues. The trim removed 2 bases at V and 6 bases at J, leaving 10 bases unmatched. Germline values: CDR1 SGHTA, CDR2 FQGNSA. The CDR3 DNA follows: TGTGCCAGCAGCTTAAGAGTCGGGACAGGGGTGACCAATGAGCAGTTCTTC. This encodes CASSLRVGTGVTNEQFF.

This clone appeared a few times. V usage is TRBV7-9 and J usage is TRBJ2-7; TRBD1 might be the D (5 bases). Trimming pared 0 bases from V and 1 base from J, leaving 10 bases between. The germline CDR1 and CDR2 sequences are SEHNR and FQNEAQ (reference sequence). The CDR3 loop spans 15 amino acids. CDR3 nucleotides: TGTGCCAGCAGCTTAGCGTCCCAGGGATCCTACGAGCAGTACTTC. Translated, it gives CASSLASQGSYEQYF.

The V call is TRBV18, the J call TRBJ1-1; D remains unclear. The germline V and J ends were trimmed by 3 bases and 0 bases, with 11 bases remaining between them. In germline, CDR1 is KGHSH, CDR2 LQKENI. The CDR3 is 15 amino acids. In nucleotides, the CDR3 is TGTGCCAGCTCACCGAACCCAAGCATGAACACTGAAGCTTTCTTT. Translated, it gives CASSPNPSMNTEAFF.

The chain joins TRBV28 to TRBJ2-7, with 7 nucleotides matching TRBD1. Germline assignment: CDR1 MDHEN and CDR2 SYDVKM. The trim removed 6 bases at V and 3 bases at J, leaving 5 bases unmatched. This CDR3 comprises 13 residues. This CDR3 reads CASRTGQNYEQYF. CDR3 DNA sequence: TGTGCCAGCAGGACGGGACAGAACTACGAGCAGTACTTC. The full variable domain, rest sourced from reference TRBV28 and TRBJ2-7, is DVKVTQSSRYLVKRTGEKVFLECVQDMDHENMFWYRQDPGLGLRLIYFSYDVKMKEKGDIPEGYSVSREKKERFSLILESASTNQTSMYLCASRTGQNYEQYFGPGTRLTVT.

This clone appeared a few times. The chain carries TRBV6-5 and TRBJ1-2; no firm D call. The length of the CDR3 is 15 residues. Germline-derived CDR1 and CDR2 are MNHEY and SVGAGI. Trimming pared 5 bases from V and 7 bases from J, leaving 20 bases between. The CDR3 here is CASSLISRRLSGYTF. CDR3 sequence (DNA): TGTGCCAGCAGTCTAATATCTCGCCGACTATCTGGCTACACCTTC.

The CDR3 DNA is TGTGCCACCTACAACCGGGGTGGGAACACTGAAGCTTTCTTT. It codes for CATYNRGGNTEAFF. V usage is TRBV6-5 and J usage is TRBJ1-1; D gene unclear. The germline gives CDR1 MNHEY, CDR2 SVGAGI. The ends were cut back, 10 bases at V and 1 base at J, with 16 bases in the middle. This CDR3 region has 14 residues.

This chain uses TRBV7-2 with TRBJ1-5, with TRBD1 matching 8 bases. Trimming took 5 bases from V and 0 from J; bases not matched to a gene: 3. The CDR3 runs 15 residues. In germline, CDR1 is SGHTA, CDR2 FQGNSA. Here the CDR3 reads CASSPGQGSNQPQHF. The DNA of the CDR3 is TGTGCCAGCAGCCCCGGACAGGGTAGCAATCAGCCCCAGCATTTT.

The chain links TRBV7-3 to TRBJ2-2, with 9 bases fitting TRBD1. V lost 6 bases and J lost 6; bases outside the gene matches: 2. Germline V gene data show CDR1 as SGHTA and CDR2 as FQGTGA. The length of the CDR3 is 13 residues. DNA of the CDR3: TGTGCCAGCAGAGGGACAGGGTCCGGGGAGCTGTTTTTT. It translates to CASRGTGSGELFF. Full variable domain (remainder filled in from reference TRBV7-3 and TRBJ2-2): GAGVSQTPSNKVTEKGKYVELRCDPISGHTALYWYRQSLGQGPEFLIYFQGTGAADDSGLPNDRFFAVRPEGSVSTLKIQRTERGDSAVYLCASRGTGSGELFFGEGSRLTVL.

This chain links TRBV19 with TRBJ1-5, with D perhaps matching TRBD1 (6 bases). CDR3 size: 15 residues. Germline CDR1 is LNHDA and CDR2 is SQIVND (reference sequence). V lost 6 bases to trimming and J lost 0 bases, with 12 bases between them. The CDR3 DNA follows: TGTGCCAGTAGACCGACAGGTCCTAGCAATCAGCCCCAGCATTTT. The encoded protein is CASRPTGPSNQPQHF.

The chain is built from TRBV19 and TRBJ1-2; TRBD1 agrees at 12 bases. After removal of 11 bases from V and 5 bases from J, the junction contained 12 bases not matched to a gene. This CDR3 region has 15 residues. Per the germline V gene, CDR1 is LNHDA and CDR2 is SQIVND (reference sequence). Here the CDR3 reads CAAPGGTGGRYGYTF. CDR3 nucleotide sequence: TGTGCCGCCCCCGGGGGGACAGGGGGCAGGTATGGCTACACCTTC.

This clone was seen only a few times. The chain recombines TRBV5-4 with TRBJ2-7; 7 nucleotides agree with TRBD2. In germline, CDR1 is SGHNT, CDR2 YYREEE (reference sequence). This CDR3 has 12 amino acids. The junction had 3 bases not matched to a gene; V was cut back by 3 bases and J by 6 bases. Here the CDR3 DNA reads TGTGCCAGCAGCTCATGGGGGGGCGAGCAGTACTTC. Translation gives CASSSWGGEQYF.

This clone was detected many times. The chain employs TRBV7-9 and TRBJ1-2; TRBD1 matches at 8 bases. CDR3 length: 13 residues. The germline CDR1 and CDR2 sequences are SEHNR and FQNEAQ (reference sequence). V shed 1 base, J shed 7 bases, and the junction held 2 bases outside the gene matches. The CDR3 loop is CASSLGQGPGYTF. CDR3 coding DNA: TGTGCCAGCAGCTTAGGACAGGGGCCTGGCTACACCTTC. The full variable domain, its missing parts supplied by reference TRBV7-9 and TRBJ1-2, is DTGVSQNPRHKITKRGQNVTFRCDPISEHNRLYWYRQTLGQGPEFLTYFQNEAQLEKSRLLSDRFSAERPKGSFSTLEIQRTEQGDSAMYLCASSLGQGPGYTFGSGTRLTVV.

V and J are TRBV7-6 and TRBJ2-3; D is possibly TRBD2 (6 bases). This CDR3 spans 14 amino acids. Germline-derived CDR1 and CDR2 are SGHVS and FNYEAQ. The V end lost 5 bases, the J end lost 1 base, and 10 bases lay between the germline ends. CDR3 residues: CASSPWRGTDTQYF. The CDR3 coding sequence is TGTGCCAGCAGCCCTTGGAGGGGCACAGATACGCAGTATTTT.

The sample holds a few counts of this clone. The chain couples TRBV30 to TRBJ2-7; TRBD1 matches at 8 bases. Germline CDR1 reads GTSNPN; CDR2 reads SVGIG (reference sequence). The V segment lost 2 bases and the J segment 2 bases; nucleotides outside the gene matches: 2. This CDR3 spans 13 amino acids. The CDR3 coding sequence is TGTGCCTGGAGTACAGGGGGACCCTACGAGCAGTACTTC. It yields the protein CAWSTGGPYEQYF.

The chain employs TRBV7-3 and TRBJ2-7, with 8 bases that match TRBD2. The CDR3 spans 15 residues. Germline trimming cut 5 bases from V and 4 bases from J; bases unmatched to any gene: 10. Germline CDR1 reads SGHTA; CDR2 reads FQGTGA. The CDR3 DNA sequence: TGTGCCAGCAGCCTTGGTGTTAGCGGGGTATACGAGCAGTACTTC. This translates into CASSLGVSGVYEQYF.

The sample holds a few counts of this clone. The DNA of the CDR3 is TGCGCCAGCAGCTTGGTGTTAGCGGGGGATGAGACCCAGTACTTC. This gives the protein CASSLVLAGDETQYF. The J gene is TRBJ2-5, the V gene TRBV5-1; 9 nucleotides match TRBD2. The CDR3 is made up of 15 amino acids. Per germline, CDR1 SGHRS and CDR2 YFSETQ. V gave up 0 bases and J gave up 5 bases; unmatched junction bases: 5.